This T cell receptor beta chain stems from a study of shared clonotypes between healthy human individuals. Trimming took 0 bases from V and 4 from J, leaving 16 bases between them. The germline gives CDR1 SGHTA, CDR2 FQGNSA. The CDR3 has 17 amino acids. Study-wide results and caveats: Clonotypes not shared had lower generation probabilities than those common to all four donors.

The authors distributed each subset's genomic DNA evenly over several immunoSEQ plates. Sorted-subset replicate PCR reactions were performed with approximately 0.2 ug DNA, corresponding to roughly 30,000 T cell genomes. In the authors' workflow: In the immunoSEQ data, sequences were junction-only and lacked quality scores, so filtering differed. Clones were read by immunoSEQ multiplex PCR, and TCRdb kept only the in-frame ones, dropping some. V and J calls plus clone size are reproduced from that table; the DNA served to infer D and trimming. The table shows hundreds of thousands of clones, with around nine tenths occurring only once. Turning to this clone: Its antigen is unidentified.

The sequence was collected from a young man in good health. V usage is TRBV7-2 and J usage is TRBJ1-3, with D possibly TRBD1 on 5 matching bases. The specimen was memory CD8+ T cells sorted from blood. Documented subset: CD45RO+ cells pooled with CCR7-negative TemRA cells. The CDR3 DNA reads TGTGCCAGCAGCTTAGCGGGGGGAGGGGCGGAGGGAAACACCATATATTTT. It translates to CASSLAGGGAEGNTIYF.